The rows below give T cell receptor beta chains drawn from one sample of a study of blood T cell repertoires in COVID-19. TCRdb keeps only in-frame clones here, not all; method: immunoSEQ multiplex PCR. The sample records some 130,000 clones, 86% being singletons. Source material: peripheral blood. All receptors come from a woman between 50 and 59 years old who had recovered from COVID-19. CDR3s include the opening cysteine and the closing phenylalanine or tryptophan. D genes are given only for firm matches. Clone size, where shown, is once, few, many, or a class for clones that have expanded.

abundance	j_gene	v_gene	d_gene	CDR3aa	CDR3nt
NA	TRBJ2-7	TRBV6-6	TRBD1	CASSSPGQGSYEQYF	TGTGCCAGCAGTTCCCCGGGACAGGGATCCTACGAGCAGTACTTC
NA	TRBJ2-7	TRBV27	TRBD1	CASSRQGNYEQYF	TGTGCCAGCAGCCGACAGGGGAACTACGAGCAGTACTTC
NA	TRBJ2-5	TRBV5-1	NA	CASSSQGGGQETQYF	TGCGCCAGCAGTTCTCAGGGAGGGGGGCAAGAGACCCAGTACTTC
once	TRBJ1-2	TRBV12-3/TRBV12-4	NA	CASTRTDNYGYTF	TGTGCCAGCACCCGAACAGACAACTATGGCTACACCTTC
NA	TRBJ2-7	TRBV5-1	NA	CASSPGDRDSYEQYF	TGCGCCAGCAGCCCGGGAGACAGGGACTCCTACGAGCAGTACTTC
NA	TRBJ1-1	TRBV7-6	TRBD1	CASSLGAGGMNTEAFF	TGTGCCAGCAGCTTAGGGGCAGGGGGAATGAACACTGAAGCTTTCTTT
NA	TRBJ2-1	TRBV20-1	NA	CSTYRQEEFF	TGCAGTACCTATCGACAGGAGGAGTTCTTC
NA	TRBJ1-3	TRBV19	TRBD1	CASSTTFRDSSGNTIYF	TGTGCCAGTAGTACAACCTTTCGGGACAGCTCTGGAAACACCATATATTTT
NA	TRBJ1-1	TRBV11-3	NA	CASSLSGRGAEAFF	TGTGCCAGCAGCTTATCGGGCAGGGGAGCTGAAGCTTTCTTT
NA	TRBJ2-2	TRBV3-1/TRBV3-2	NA	CASSPSTGELFF	TGTGCCAGCAGCCCGAGCACCGGGGAGCTGTTTTTT
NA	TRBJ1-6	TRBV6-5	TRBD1	CASSYPPRTGNSPLHF	TGTGCCAGCAGTTACCCCCCGCGGACAGGGAATTCACCCCTCCACTTT
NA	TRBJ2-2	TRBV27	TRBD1	CASSLKTGDTGELFF	TGTGCCAGCAGTTTGAAGACAGGGGACACCGGGGAGCTGTTTTTT
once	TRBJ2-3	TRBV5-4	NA	CASSPETSTDTQYF	TGTGCCAGCAGCCCCGAGACTAGCACAGATACGCAGTATTTT
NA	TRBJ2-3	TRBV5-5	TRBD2	CASSLATSGSSTDTQYF	TGTGCCAGCAGCTTGGCGACTAGCGGGTCTAGCACAGATACGCAGTATTTT
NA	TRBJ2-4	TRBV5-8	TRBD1	CASGTGGNIQYF	TGTGCCAGCGGCACAGGGGGGAACATTCAGTACTTC
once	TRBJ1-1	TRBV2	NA	CAMTQVSGGTEAFF	TGTGCCATGACGCAGGTTTCTGGTGGCACTGAAGCTTTCTTT
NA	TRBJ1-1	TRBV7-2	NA	CASSSQMNTEAFF	TGTGCCAGCAGCTCGCAGATGAACACTGAAGCTTTCTTT
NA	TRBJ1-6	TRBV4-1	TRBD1	CASSQVETGRGSPLHF	TGCGCCAGCAGCCAAGTGGAGACAGGGCGCGGATCACCCCTCCACTTT
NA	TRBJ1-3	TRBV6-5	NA	CASRNDRGNTIYF	TGTGCCAGCAGAAACGACAGGGGAAACACCATATATTTT
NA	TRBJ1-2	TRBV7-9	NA	CASSFTGTSRRSYTF	TGTGCCAGCAGCTTTACCGGGACTTCCCGGCGGAGCTACACCTTC
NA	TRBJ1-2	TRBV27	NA	CASSLRKQGYGYTF	TGTGCCAGCAGTTTAAGAAAACAGGGCTATGGCTACACCTTC
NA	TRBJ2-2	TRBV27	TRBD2	CASSTRLAENTGELFF	TGTGCCAGCAGTACCCGACTAGCGGAGAACACCGGGGAGCTGTTTTTT
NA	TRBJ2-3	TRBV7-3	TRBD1	CASSQDRRRTDTQYF	TGTGCCAGCAGCCAGGACAGGAGGCGCACAGATACGCAGTATTTT
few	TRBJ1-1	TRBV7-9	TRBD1	CASSSQGSTEAFF	TGTGCCAGCAGCTCACAGGGGTCCACTGAAGCTTTCTTT
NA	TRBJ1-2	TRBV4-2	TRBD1	CASSQGFLNTGGVYGYTF	TGTGCCAGCAGCCAAGGATTCCTAAACACAGGGGGCGTCTATGGCTACACCTTC
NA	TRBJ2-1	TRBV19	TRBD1	CASRRAGGSYNEQFF	TGTGCCAGTAGAAGAGCAGGGGGCTCCTACAATGAGCAGTTCTTC
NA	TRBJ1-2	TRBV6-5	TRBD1	CASSLGTVANYGYTF	TGTGCCAGCAGCCTAGGGACAGTAGCTAACTATGGCTACACCTTC
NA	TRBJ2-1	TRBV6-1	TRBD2	CASSDVGGGSYNEQFF	TGTGCCAGCAGTGACGTTGGCGGGGGGAGCTACAATGAGCAGTTCTTC
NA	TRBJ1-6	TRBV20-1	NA	CSANRGSPLHF	TGCAGTGCAAATAGGGGTTCACCCCTCCACTTT
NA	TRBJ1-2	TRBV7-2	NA	CASSLSPAAYGYTF	TGTGCCAGCAGCTTATCTCCCGCGGCCTATGGCTACACCTTC
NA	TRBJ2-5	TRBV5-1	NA	CASSQGTGGETQYF	TGCGCCAGCAGCCAGGGGACGGGCGGGGAGACCCAGTACTTC
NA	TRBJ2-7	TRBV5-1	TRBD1	CASSSQGARYEQYF	TGCGCCAGCAGCTCTCAGGGGGCTAGGTACGAGCAGTACTTC
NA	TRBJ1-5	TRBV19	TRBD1	CATGDRGNQPQHF	TGTGCCACCGGAGACAGGGGGAATCAGCCCCAGCATTTT
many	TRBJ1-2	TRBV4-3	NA	CASSQDPGQGMFYGYTF	TGCGCCAGCAGCCAAGATCCAGGGCAGGGTATGTTTTATGGCTACACCTTC
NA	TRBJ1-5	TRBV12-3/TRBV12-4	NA	CASSRQNNQPQHF	TGTGCCAGCAGTCGACAGAACAATCAGCCCCAGCATTTT
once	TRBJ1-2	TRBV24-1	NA	CATSAQDYGYTF	TGTGCCACCAGTGCTCAGGATTATGGCTACACCTTC
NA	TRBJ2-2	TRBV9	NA	CASSVEGRTGELFF	TGTGCCAGCAGCGTAGAGGGGCGCACCGGGGAGCTGTTTTTT
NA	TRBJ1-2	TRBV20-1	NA	CSASPRYGYTF	TGCAGTGCTAGCCCCAGATATGGCTACACCTTC
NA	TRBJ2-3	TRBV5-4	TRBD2	CASSLGGSGGAPDTQYF	TGTGCCAGCAGCTTGGGAGGCAGCGGGGGGGCCCCAGATACGCAGTATTTT
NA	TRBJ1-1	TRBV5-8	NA	CASEPGTWEGTEAFF	TGTGCCAGCGAACCAGGGACGTGGGAGGGCACTGAAGCTTTCTTT
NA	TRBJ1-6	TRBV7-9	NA	CASSSKVGGPTNSPLHF	TGTGCCAGCAGCTCCAAGGTCGGAGGTCCTACTAATTCACCCCTCCACTTT
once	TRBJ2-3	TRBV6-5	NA	CASSYSVGRDTQYF	TGTGCCAGCAGTTACTCCGTCGGCAGGGATACGCAGTATTTT
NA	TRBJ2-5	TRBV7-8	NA	CASSRETGRYQETQYF	TGTGCCAGCAGCCGAGAGACAGGACGGTACCAAGAGACCCAGTACTTC
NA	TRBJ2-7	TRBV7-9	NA	CASATEYEQYF	TGTGCCAGCGCGACAGAATACGAGCAGTACTTC
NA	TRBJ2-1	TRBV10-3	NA	CAISPSGYEQFF	TGTGCCATCAGTCCGAGCGGCTATGAGCAGTTCTTC
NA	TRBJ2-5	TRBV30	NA	CAWRIPGAQETQYF	TGTGCCTGGAGGATCCCGGGAGCCCAAGAGACCCAGTACTTC
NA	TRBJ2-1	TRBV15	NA	CATSRQAYNEQFF	TGTGCCACCAGCAGACAGGCCTACAATGAGCAGTTCTTC
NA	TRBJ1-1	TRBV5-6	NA	CASSPVGRGTEAFF	TGTGCCAGCAGCCCTGTAGGGAGAGGCACTGAAGCTTTCTTT
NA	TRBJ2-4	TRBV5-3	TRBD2	CARSLSIRGGGARDIQYF	TGTGCCAGAAGCTTGTCGATACGGGGCGGGGGGGCCCGAGACATTCAGTACTTC